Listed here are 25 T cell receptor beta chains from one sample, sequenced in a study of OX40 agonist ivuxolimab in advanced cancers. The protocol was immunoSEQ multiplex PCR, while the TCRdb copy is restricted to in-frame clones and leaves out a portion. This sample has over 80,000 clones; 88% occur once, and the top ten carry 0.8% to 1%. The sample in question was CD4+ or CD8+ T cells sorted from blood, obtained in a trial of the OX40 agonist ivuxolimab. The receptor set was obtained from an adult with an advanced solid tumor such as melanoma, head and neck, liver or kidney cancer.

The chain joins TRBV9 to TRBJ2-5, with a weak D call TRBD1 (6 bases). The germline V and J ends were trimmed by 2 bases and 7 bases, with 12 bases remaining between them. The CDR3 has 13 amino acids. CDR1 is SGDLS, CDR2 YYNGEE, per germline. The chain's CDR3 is CASSVGQTGTQYF. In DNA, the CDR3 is TGTGCCAGCAGCGTCGGACAGACAGGGACCCAGTACTTC. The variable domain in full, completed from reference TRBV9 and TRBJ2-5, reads DSGVTQTPKHLITATGQRVTLRCSPRSGDLSVYWYQQSLDQGLQFLIQYYNGEERAKGNILERFSAQQFPDLHSELNLSSLELGDSALYFCASSVGQTGTQYFGPGTRLLVL.

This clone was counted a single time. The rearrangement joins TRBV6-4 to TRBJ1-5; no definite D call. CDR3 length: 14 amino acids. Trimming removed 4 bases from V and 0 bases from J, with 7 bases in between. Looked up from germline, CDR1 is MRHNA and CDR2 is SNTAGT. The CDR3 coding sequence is TGTGCCAGCAGTGCGGAGTATAGCAATCAGCCCCAGCATTTT. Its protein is CASSAEYSNQPQHF.

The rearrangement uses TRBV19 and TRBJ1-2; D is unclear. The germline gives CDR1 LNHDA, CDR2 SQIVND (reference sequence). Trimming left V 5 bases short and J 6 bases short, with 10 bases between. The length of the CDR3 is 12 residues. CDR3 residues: CASSLTGNGYTF. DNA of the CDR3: TGTGCCAGTAGTCTCACTGGCAATGGCTACACCTTC.

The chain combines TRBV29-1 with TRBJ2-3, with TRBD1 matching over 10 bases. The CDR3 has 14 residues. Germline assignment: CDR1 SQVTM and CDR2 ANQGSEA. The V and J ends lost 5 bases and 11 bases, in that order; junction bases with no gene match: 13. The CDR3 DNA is TGCAGCGTTTGGGACAGGGGTCATCCCGGGGGGCAGTATTTT. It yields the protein CSVWDRGHPGGQYF.

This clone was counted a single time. CDR3 loop: CASSLEGGALSYNEQFF. CDR3 sequence (DNA): TGTGCCAGCAGCTTAGAAGGCGGCGCCCTCTCCTACAATGAGCAGTTCTTC. The chain carries TRBV7-2 and TRBJ2-1; D gene uncertain. The CDR3 is 17 amino acids. CDR1 SGHTA and CDR2 FQGNSA come from the germline V gene. The V end was cut by 1 base, the J end by 0 bases, with 13 bases between.

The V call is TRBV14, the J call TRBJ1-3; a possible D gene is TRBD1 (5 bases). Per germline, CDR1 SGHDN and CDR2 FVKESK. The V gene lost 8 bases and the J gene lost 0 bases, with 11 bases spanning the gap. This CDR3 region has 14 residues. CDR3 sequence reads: CASGDRYSGNTIYF. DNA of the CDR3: TGTGCCAGCGGGGACCGATACTCTGGAAACACCATATATTTT.

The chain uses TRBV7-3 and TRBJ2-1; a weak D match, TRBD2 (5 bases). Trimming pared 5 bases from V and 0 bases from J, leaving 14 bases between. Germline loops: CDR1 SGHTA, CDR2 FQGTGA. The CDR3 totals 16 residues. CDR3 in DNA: TGTGCCAGCAGCCTGGCCGTAGCGAGCTCCTACAATGAGCAGTTCTTC. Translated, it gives CASSLAVASSYNEQFF. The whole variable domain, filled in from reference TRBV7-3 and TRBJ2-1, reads GAGVSQTPSNKVTEKGKYVELRCDPISGHTALYWYRQSLGQGPEFLIYFQGTGAADDSGLPNDRFFAVRPEGSVSTLKIQRTERGDSAVYLCASSLAVASSYNEQFFGPGTRLTVL.

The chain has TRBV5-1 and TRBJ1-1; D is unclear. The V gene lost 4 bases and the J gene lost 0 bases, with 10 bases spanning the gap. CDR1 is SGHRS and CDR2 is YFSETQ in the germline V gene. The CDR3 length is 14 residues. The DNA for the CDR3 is TGCGCCAGCAGCCGTACAAATTTGAACACTGAAGCTTTCTTT. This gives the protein CASSRTNLNTEAFF.

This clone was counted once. The CDR3 sequence: CASSLAQGNTEAFF. The CDR3 nucleotides are TGTGCCAGCAGCCTCGCTCAGGGGAACACTGAAGCTTTCTTT. V usage is TRBV9 and J usage is TRBJ1-1; a weak D match, TRBD1 (5 bases). The CDR3 covers 14 residues. V shed 4 bases and J shed 1 base, with 11 bases lying between them. Germline CDR1 and CDR2: SGDLS and YYNGEE.

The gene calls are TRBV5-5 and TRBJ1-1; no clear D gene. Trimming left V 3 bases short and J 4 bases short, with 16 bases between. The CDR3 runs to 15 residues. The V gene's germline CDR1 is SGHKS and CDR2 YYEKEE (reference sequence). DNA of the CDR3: TGTGCCAGCAGCTGGGATGATCCGGGTGTCACTGAAGCTTTCTTT. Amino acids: CASSWDDPGVTEAFF. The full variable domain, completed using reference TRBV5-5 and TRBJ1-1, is DAGVTQSPTHLIKTRGQQVTLRCSPISGHKSVSWYQQVLGQGPQFIFQYYEKEERGRGNFPDRFSARQFPNYSSELNVNALLLGDSALYLCASSWDDPGVTEAFFGQGTRLTVV.

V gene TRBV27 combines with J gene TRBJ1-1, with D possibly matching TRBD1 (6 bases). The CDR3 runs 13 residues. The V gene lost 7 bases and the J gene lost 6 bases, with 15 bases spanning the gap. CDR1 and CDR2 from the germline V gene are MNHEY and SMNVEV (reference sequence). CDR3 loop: CASTGAGPSEAFF. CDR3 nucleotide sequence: TGTGCCAGCACGGGGGCCGGTCCGTCTGAAGCTTTCTTT.

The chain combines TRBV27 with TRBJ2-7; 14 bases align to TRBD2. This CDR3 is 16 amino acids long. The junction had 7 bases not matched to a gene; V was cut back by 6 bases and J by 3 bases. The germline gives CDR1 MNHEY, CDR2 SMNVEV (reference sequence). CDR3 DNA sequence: TGTGCCAGCAGCCTCACTGGACTAGCGGGAGGCTACGAGCAGTACTTC. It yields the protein CASSLTGLAGGYEQYF.

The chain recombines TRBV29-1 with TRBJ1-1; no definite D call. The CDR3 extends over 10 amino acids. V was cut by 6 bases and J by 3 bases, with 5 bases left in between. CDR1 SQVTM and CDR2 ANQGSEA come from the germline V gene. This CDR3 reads CSVGDTEAFF. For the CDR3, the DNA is TGCAGCGTCGGAGACACTGAAGCTTTCTTT.

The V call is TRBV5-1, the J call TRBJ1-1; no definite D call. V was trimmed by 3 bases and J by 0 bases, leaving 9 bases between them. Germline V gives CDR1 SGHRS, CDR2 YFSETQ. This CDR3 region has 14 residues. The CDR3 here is CASSSPAVNTEAFF. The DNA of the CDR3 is TGCGCCAGCAGCTCTCCCGCCGTGAACACTGAAGCTTTCTTT.

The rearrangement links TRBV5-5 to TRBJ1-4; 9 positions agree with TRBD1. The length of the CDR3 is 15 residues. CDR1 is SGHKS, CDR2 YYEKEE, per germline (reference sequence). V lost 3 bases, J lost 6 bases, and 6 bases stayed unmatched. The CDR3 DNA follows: TGTGCCAGCAGCTCGGGAGGGACAGGGTATGAAAAACTGTTTTTT. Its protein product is CASSSGGTGYEKLFF.

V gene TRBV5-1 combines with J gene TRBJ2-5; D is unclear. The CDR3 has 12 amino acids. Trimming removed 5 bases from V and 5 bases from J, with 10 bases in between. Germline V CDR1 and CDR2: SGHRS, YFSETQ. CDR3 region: CASSYERETQYF. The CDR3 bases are TGCGCCAGCAGTTACGAACGGGAGACCCAGTACTTC.

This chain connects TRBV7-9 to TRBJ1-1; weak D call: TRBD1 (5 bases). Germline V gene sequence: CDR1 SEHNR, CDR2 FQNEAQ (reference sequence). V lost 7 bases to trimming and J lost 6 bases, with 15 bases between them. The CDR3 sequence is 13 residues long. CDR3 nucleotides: TGTGCCAGCACCCTCCTGGGGGACTCTGAAGCTTTCTTT. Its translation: CASTLLGDSEAFF.

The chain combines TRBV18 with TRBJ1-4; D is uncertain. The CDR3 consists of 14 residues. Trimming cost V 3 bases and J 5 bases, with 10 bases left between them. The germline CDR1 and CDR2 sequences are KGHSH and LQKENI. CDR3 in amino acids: CASSPTGGNEKLFF. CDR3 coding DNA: TGTGCCAGCTCACCGACGGGAGGGAATGAAAAACTGTTTTTT.

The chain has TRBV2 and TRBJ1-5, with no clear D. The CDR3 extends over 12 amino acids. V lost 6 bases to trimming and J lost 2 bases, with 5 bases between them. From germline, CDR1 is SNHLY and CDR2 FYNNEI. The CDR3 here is CASRGGNQPQHF. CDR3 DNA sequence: TGTGCCAGCAGGGGCGGCAATCAGCCCCAGCATTTT.

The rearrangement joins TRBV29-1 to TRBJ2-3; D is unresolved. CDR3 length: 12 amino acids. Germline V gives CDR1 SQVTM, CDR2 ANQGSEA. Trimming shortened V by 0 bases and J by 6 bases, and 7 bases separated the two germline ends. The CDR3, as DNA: TGCAGCGTTGAAGAATTGGGGGATACGCAGTATTTT. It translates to CSVEELGDTQYF.

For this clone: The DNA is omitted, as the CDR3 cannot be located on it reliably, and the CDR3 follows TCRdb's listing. This CDR3 reads CASSKAVGQGNHEQYF. This chain joins TRBV21-1 and TRBJ2-7; the table calls TRBD1, which could not be checked here. TRBV21-1 is a pseudogene. Counting both end residues, the CDR3 totals 16 amino acids.

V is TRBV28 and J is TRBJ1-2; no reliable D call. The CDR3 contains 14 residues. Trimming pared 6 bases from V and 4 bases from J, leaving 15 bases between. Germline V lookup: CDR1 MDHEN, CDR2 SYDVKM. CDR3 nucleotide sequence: TGTGCCAGCAGGGCCCCGGGGTCTATCTATGGCTACACCTTC. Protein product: CASRAPGSIYGYTF.

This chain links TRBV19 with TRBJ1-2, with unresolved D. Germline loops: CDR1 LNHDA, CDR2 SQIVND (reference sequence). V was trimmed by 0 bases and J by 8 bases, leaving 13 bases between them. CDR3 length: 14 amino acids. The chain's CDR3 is CASSIDHALTGYTF. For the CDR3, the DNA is TGTGCCAGTAGTATAGATCACGCCCTCACGGGCTACACCTTC.

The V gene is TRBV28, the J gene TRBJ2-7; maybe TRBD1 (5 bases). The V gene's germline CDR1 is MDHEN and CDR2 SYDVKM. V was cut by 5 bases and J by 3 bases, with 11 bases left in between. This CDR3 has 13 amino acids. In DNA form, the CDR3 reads TGTGCCAGCAGTGCCGAGGACAACTACGAGCAGTACTTC. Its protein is CASSAEDNYEQYF.

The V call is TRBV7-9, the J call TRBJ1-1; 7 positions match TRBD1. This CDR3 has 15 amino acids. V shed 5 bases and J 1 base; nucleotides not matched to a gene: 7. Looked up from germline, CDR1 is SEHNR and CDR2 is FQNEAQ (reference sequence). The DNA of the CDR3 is TGTGCCAGCAGCCTCAGGGACAGCTCGAACACTGAAGCTTTCTTT. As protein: CASSLRDSSNTEAFF.